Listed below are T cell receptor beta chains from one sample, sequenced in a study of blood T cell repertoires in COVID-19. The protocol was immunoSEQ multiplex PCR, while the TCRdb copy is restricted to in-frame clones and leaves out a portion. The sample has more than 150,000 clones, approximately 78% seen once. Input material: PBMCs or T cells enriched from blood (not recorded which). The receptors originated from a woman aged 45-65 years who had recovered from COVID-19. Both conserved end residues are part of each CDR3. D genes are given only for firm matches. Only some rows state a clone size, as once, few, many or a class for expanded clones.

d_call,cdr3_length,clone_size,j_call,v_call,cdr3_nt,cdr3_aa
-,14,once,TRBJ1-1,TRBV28,TGTGCCAGCAGAGAGTTACAGGGAAACACTGAAGCTTTCTTT,CASRELQGNTEAFF
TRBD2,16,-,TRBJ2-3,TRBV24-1,TGTGCCACCAGTGGGACTAGCGGGAGGACGGTAGATACGCAGTATTTT,CATSGTSGRTVDTQYF
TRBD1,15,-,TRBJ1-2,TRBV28,TGTGCCAGCAGTACCTCCGGACAGGGAGGGGAGGGCTACACCTTC,CASSTSGQGGEGYTF
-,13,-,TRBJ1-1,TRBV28,TGTGCCAGCAGTTTAAGGAGGGACACTGAAGCTTTCTTT,CASSLRRDTEAFF
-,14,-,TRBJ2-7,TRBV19,TGTGCCAGTAACGAGGGCGAAGGGTCAATTAAGCAGTACTTC,CASNEGEGSIKQYF
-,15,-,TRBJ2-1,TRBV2,TGTGCCAGCAGGAACACAGGTTCCCGATACAATGAGCAGTTCTTC,CASRNTGSRYNEQFF
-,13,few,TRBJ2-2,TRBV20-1,TGCAGTGCTAGTTTCGCACTCACCGGGGAGCTGTTTTTT,CSASFALTGELFF
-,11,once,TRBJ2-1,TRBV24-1,TGTGCCACCAGTGCGGACACCGTGCAGTTCTTC,CATSADTVQFF
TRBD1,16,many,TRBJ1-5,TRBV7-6,TGTGCCAGCAGCTTGGGACAGGGGGCTTTGCATCAGCCCCAGCATTTT,CASSLGQGALHQPQHF
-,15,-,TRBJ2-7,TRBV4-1,TGCGCCAGCAGCGATGCGGGCAGATTGTCCTACGAGCAGTACTTC,CASSDAGRLSYEQYF
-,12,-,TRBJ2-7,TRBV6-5,TGTGCCAGCAGGGGGGCAGGGCGGGAGCAGTACTTC,CASRGAGREQYF
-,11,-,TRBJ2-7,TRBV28,TGTGCCAGCAGCTACAGCTACGAGCAGTACTTC,CASSYSYEQYF
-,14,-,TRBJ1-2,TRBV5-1,TGCGCCAGCAGCTTGGCCGTCAGGTCTACCGGCTACACCTTC,CASSLAVRSTGYTF
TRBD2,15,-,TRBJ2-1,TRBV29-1,TGCAGCGTCGGTAAAAGCGGGAGGATAGGCAATGAGCAGTTCTTC,CSVGKSGRIGNEQFF
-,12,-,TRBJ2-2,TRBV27,TGTGCCAGCAGTCGGGGTCCCGGGGAGCTGTTTTTT,CASSRGPGELFF
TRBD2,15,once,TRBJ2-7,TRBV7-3,TGTGCCAGCAGCTTAATCGCTAGCGGGAGATACGAGCAGTACTTC,CASSLIASGRYEQYF
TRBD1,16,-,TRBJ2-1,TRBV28,TGTGCCAGCATCGAACCTGGCAGGGGGCAATACAATGAGCAGTTCTTC,CASIEPGRGQYNEQFF
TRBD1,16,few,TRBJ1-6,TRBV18,TGTGCCAGCTCACCAATGGGACAGGAGACCTATTCACCCCTCCACTTT,CASSPMGQETYSPLHF
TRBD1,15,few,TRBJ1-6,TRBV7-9,TGTGCCAGCAGCCAACAGGGGGTGGCCGGTTCGCCCCTCCACTTT,CASSQQGVAGSPLHF
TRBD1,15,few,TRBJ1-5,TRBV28,TGTGCCAGCAGAAATACAGGGGGCTCAAGTCAGCCCCAGCATTTT,CASRNTGGSSQPQHF
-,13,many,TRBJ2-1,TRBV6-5,TGTGCCAGCCGCGGTGATGTTCGCAATGAGCAGTTCTTC,CASRGDVRNEQFF
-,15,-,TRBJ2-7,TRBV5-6,TGTGCCAGCAGTTTCTTTGGCAGGGTAGGCTCCGAGCAGTACTTC,CASSFFGRVGSEQYF
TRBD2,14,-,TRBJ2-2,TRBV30,TGTGCCCTAAGACTAGCGGGAGGCACCGGGGAGCTGTTTTTT,CALRLAGGTGELFF
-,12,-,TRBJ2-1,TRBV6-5,TGTGCCAGCAGTTACCCCTCGAACTGGCAGTTCTTC,CASSYPSNWQFF
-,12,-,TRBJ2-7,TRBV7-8,TGTGCCAGCAGCCCCAGCTCCTACGAGCAGTACTTC,CASSPSSYEQYF
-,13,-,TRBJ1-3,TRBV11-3,TGTGCCAGCAGCTTAGTTACCCGGAACACCATATATTTT,CASSLVTRNTIYF
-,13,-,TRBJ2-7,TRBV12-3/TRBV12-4,TGTGCCAGCAGTTTAGCGCGAAGCTACGAGCAGTACTTC,CASSLARSYEQYF
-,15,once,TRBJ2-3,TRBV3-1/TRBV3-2,TGTGCCAGCAGCCACAGGGGTACGCACCAAGATACGCAGTATTTT,CASSHRGTHQDTQYF
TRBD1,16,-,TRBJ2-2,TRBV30,TGTGCCTGGAGTGGCCTGGACAGGGGGAACACCGGGGAGCTGTTTTTT,CAWSGLDRGNTGELFF
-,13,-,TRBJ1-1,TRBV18,TGTGCCAGCTCACCCTCAGGGAACACTGAAGCTTTCTTT,CASSPSGNTEAFF
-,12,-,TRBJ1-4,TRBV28,TGTGCCAGCAGTTCCTTAAAAGAAAAACTGTTTTTT,CASSSLKEKLFF